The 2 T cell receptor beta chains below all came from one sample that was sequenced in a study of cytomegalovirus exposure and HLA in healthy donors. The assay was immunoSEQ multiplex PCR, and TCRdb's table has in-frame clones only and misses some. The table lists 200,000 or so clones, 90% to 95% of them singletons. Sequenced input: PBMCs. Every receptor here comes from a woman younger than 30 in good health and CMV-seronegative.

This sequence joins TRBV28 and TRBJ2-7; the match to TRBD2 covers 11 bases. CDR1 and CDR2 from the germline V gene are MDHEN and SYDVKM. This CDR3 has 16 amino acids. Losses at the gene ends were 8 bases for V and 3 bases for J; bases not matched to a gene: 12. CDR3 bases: TGTGCCAGCGCCCTCACCGGGACTAGCGGTATCTACGAGCAGTACTTC. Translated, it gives CASALTGTSGIYEQYF.

The chain's CDR3 is CASRKPGTGEAFF. CDR3 nucleotides: TGTGCCAGCAGAAAACCAGGGACAGGGGAAGCTTTCTTT. V and J are TRBV28 and TRBJ1-1, with TRBD1 identical over 9 bases. The CDR3 covers 13 residues. The J segment lost 8 bases and the V segment lost 6 bases, leaving 7 bases of the junction unmatched. Germline values: CDR1 MDHEN, CDR2 SYDVKM.